The 8 T cell receptor beta chains below come from one sample, sequenced in a study of breast tumors, draining lymph nodes, adjacent tissues. TCRdb itself ran the multiplex PCR reads through MiXCR, one entry per CDR3 protein. This table holds about 21,000 distinct CDR3 sequences, about 41% found once. What was sequenced was breast tumor tissue. All receptors derive from a female donor with breast cancer. Some clones in this sample may be carry-over from other donors' samples.

The rearrangement joins TRBV18 to TRBJ2-1; maybe TRBD2 (6 bases). Germline loops: CDR1 KGHSH, CDR2 LQKENI. The CDR3 has 16 amino acids. With 3 bases removed from V and 4 bases from J, the gap between germline ends came to 16 bases. The CDR3 coding sequence is TGTGCCAGCTCACCCCCGGGACTGGGGACGTACAATGAGCAGTTCTTC. This codes for CASSPPGLGTYNEQFF.

This clonotype appeared many times. The junction departs from the called germline gene at one end, perhaps through a read error. This sequence joins TRBV7-2 and TRBJ2-6; no clear D gene. Germline assignment: CDR1 SGHTA and CDR2 FQGNSA. This CDR3 region has 15 residues. The CDR3 protein is CASSFTPPGANVLTF. In nucleotides, the CDR3 is TGCGCCAGCAGCTTTACCCCTCCTGGGGCCAACGTCCTGACTTTC.

This clonotype was counted at least ten times. The gene calls are TRBV5-5 and TRBJ2-7; D perhaps matches TRBD2 (6 bases). Germline V lookup: CDR1 SGHKS, CDR2 YYEKEE (reference sequence). CDR3 size: 14 residues. The ends were cut back, 0 bases at V and 4 bases at J, with 11 bases in the middle. The CDR3 here is CASSLAGVSYEQYF. CDR3 DNA: TGTGCCAGCAGCTTGGCGGGGGTTTCTTACGAGCAGTACTTC.

This clonotype was seen repeatedly, ten times or more. J is TRBJ1-6 and V is TRBV6-4; 9 nucleotides line up with TRBD1. V lost 1 base, J lost 10 bases, and 8 bases stayed unmatched. Germline CDR1 is MRHNA and CDR2 is SNTAGT. The CDR3 is 16 amino acids. The chain's CDR3 is CASSDFRGTGRSPLHF. In nucleotides, the CDR3 is TGTGCCAGCAGTGACTTTCGCGGGACAGGGCGATCACCCCTCCACTTT.

By sample fraction, this clonotype is medium-sized. The chain recombines TRBV7-2 with TRBJ2-3, with 8 bases identical to TRBD1. With 5 bases clipped from V and 0 bases from J, the junction kept 4 bases outside the gene matches. The CDR3 consists of 15 residues. Germline CDR1 is SGHTA and CDR2 is FQGNSA. The CDR3 DNA reads as TGTGCCAGCAGCCTGGGACAGGCTAGCACAGATACGCAGTATTTT. Its protein is CASSLGQASTDTQYF.

This clonotype is termed medium-sized. This sequence joins TRBV5-1 and TRBJ2-5; D not certain. Germline lookup yields CDR1 SGHRS and CDR2 YFSETQ. V was shortened by 4 bases and J by 4 bases, with 11 bases between the two germline ends. The CDR3 has 13 amino acids. The CDR3 nucleotides read TGCGCCAGCAGCATCGAGCAAATAGAGACCCAGTACTTC. Translation: CASSIEQIETQYF.

The V gene is TRBV20-1, the J gene TRBJ2-2, with D uncertain. V was trimmed by 1 base and J by 5 bases, leaving 5 bases between them. The length of the CDR3 is 12 residues. Germline V gene lookup returns CDR1 DFQATT and CDR2 SNEGSKA (reference sequence). The CDR3 DNA reads as TGCAGTGCTAGAGGGGGAACCGGGGAGCTGTTTTTT. Its translation: CSARGGTGELFF.

V and J are TRBV15 and TRBJ2-6; D may correspond to TRBD1 or TRBD2 (7 bases each). This CDR3 has 19 residues. Trimming left V 1 base short and J 5 bases short, with 21 bases between. Germline values: CDR1 LNHNV, CDR2 YYDKDF (reference sequence). The CDR3 here is CATSRAGGPWTRWANVLTF. CDR3 DNA: TGTGCCACCAGCAGAGCAGGGGGTCCATGGACTAGGTGGGCCAACGTCCTGACTTTC.